This T cell receptor beta chain was observed in a study of CD8+CD57+ T cells in acquired aplastic anemia. This clonotype has ten or more counts. The target antigen is unknown. Using genomic DNA as the template, TCR beta VDJ and CDR3 profiling was carried out. TCRdb ran MiXCR on the reads and lists one entry per CDR3 protein. The sample yields approximately 380,000 distinct CDR3 sequences, approximately 70% seen once. V dropped 8 bases and J dropped 2 bases, with 17 bases sitting between them. The CDR3 is 15 residues long. Germline values: CDR1 LNHNV, CDR2 YYDKDF (reference sequence). Findings and caveats of the study: Patient and control CD8+ Simpson's diversity was not significantly different.

Sequencing was carried out using sorted CD4+, CD8+, or CD8+CD57+ T cells (not recorded which) from PBMCs. This sequence was found in a human donor in good health, serving as a control. The V call is TRBV15, the J call TRBJ2-3; D is unclear. The chain's CDR3 is CATRRGNTYTDTQYF. Here the CDR3 DNA reads TGTGCCACCCGCCGTGGGAACACCTACACAGATACGCAGTATTTT.